This TCR beta chain was found in a study of graft-versus-host responses after intestinal transplantation. The wider study: Transplant types were multivisceral, liver-intestinal, or isolated intestinal. Broader study findings: Those patients showing graft-donor T cell macrochimerism displayed high graft-versus-host to host-versus-graft clonal ratios in allografts.

In regard to this clone: What it binds is unknown.

Libraries were prepared by immunoSEQ multiplex PCR; TCRdb keeps only in-frame clonotypes and omits some of them. The table shows tens of thousands of clones, with around 93% occurring only once. Trimming took 3 bases from V and 1 from J, leaving 12 bases between them. The CDR3 spans 15 residues. The germline V gene has CDR1 MNHEY and CDR2 SMNVEV (reference sequence). This TCR derives from a human donor who received an intestinal transplant. The sequencing here drew on unstimulated CD8+ T cells sorted from spleen or lymph node cells, taken before intestinal transplant. The genes are TRBV27 and TRBJ1-1, with D perhaps TRBD1 (6 bases). CDR3 coding DNA: TGTGCCAGCAGTTTGGGGGCTACAGGGAACACTGAAGCTTTCTTT. It specifies CASSLGATGNTEAFF.